This T cell receptor beta chain derives from a study of patients and donors after allogeneic stem cell transplantation. TCRdb reprocessed the RT-PCR reads with MiXCR, giving one entry per CDR3 protein. The data show a few hundred thousand distinct CDR3 sequences, 13% to 15% seen once. Between the trimmed V and J ends, which lost 2 bases and 5 bases, there was a span of 7 bases. Per the germline V gene, CDR1 is SQVTM and CDR2 is ANQGSEA. There are 12 residues in the CDR3. This TCR derives from a human donor who was either an allogeneic HSCT recipient or a stem cell or donor lymphocyte infusion donor (not recorded which). It is not recorded whose cells these are; they may come from a transplant donor. The sequenced sample consisted of blood, either unsorted or a sorted T cell fraction (not recorded which). The chain employs TRBV29-1 and TRBJ2-1; D call uncertain. The chain's CDR3 is CSVEIGNNEQFF. CDR3 in DNA: TGCAGCGTTGAAATAGGGAACAATGAGCAGTTCTTC.